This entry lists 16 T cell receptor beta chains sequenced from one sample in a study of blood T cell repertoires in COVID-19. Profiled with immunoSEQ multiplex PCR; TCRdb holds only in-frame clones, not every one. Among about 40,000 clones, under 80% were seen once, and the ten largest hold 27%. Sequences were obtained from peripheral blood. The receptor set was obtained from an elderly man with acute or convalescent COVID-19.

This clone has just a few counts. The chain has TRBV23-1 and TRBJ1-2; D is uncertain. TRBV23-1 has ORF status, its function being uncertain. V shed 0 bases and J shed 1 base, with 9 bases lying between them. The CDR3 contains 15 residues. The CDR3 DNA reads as TGCGCCAGCAGTCAATCGGTTTACAGTAACTATGGCTACACCTTC. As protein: CASSQSVYSNYGYTF.

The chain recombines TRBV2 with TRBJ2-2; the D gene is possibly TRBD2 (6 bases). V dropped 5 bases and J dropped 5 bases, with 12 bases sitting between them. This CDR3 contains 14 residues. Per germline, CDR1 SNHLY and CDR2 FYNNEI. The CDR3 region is CASSPGLTTGELFF. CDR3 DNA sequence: TGTGCCAGCAGTCCGGGACTCACGACCGGGGAGCTGTTTTTT.

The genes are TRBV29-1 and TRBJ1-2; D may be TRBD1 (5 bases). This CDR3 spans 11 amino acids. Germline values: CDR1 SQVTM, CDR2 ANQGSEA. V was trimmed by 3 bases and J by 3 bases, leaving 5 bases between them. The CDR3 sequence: CSVDRDYGYTF. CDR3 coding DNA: TGCAGCGTTGACAGGGACTATGGCTACACCTTC.

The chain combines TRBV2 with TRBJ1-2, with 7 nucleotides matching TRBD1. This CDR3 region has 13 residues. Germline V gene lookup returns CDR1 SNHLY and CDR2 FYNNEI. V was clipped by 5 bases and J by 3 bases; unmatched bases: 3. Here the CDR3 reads CASSPDRDYGYTF. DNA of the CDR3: TGTGCCAGCAGTCCTGACAGGGACTATGGCTACACCTTC.

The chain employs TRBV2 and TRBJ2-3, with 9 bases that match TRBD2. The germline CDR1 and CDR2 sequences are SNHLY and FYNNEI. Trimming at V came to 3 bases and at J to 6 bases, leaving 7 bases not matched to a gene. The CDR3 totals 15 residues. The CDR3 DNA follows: TGTGCCAGCAGTGAGGATAGCGGGAGTGGGGATACGCAGTATTTT. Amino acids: CASSEDSGSGDTQYF.

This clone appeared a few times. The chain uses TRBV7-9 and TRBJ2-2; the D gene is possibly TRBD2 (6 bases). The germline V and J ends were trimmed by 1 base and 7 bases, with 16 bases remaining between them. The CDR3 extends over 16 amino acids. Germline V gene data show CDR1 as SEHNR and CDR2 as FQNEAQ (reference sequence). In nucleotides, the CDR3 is TGTGCCAGCAGCTTAGAAACCGGGGGAAGTATCGGGGAGCTGTTTTTT. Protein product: CASSLETGGSIGELFF.

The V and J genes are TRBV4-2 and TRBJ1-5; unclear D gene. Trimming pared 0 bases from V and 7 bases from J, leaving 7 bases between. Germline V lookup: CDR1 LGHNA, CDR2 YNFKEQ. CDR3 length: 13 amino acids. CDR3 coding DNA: TGTGCCAGCAGCCAAGATTTGAGCCAGCCCCAGCATTTT. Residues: CASSQDLSQPQHF.

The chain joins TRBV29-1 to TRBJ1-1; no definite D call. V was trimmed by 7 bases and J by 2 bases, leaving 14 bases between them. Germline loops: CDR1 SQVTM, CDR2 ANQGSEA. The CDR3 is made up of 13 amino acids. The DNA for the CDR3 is TGCAGCGCCCGGTTTGGGCCCAACACTGAAGCTTTCTTT. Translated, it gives CSARFGPNTEAFF. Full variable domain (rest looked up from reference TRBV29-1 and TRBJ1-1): SAVISQKPSRDICQRGTSLTIQCQVDSQVTMMFWYRQQPGQSLTLIATANQGSEATYESGFVIDKFPISRPNLTFSTLTVSNMSPEDSSIYLCSARFGPNTEAFFGQGTRLTVV.

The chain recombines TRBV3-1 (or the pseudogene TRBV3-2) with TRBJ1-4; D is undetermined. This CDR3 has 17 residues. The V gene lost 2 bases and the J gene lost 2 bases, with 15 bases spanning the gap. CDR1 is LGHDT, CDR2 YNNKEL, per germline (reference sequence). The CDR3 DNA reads TGTGCCAGCAGCCAAAGCCCCCCCGGGTCTACTAATGAAAAACTGTTTTTT. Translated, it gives CASSQSPPGSTNEKLFF.

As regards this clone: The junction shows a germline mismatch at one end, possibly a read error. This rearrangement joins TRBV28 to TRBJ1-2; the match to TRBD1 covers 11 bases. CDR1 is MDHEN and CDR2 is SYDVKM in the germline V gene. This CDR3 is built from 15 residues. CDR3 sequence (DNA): TGTGCCGGCAGTTCGGGGACAGGGGGGACCTATGGCTACACCTTC. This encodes CAGSSGTGGTYGYTF.

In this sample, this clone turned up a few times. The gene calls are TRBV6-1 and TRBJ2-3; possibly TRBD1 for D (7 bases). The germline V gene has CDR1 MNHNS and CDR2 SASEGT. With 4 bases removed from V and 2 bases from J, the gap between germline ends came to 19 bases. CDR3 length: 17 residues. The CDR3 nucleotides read TGTGCCAGCAGTGTTGGAGGGGGCCCCTCTTACACAGATACGCAGTATTTT. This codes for CASSVGGGPSYTDTQYF.

The CDR3 loop reads CASSSPSATDTQYF. CDR3 sequence (DNA): TGTGCCAGCAGTTCCCCGAGCGCCACAGATACGCAGTATTTT. The chain joins TRBV28 to TRBJ2-3, with no clear D. The CDR3 contains 14 residues. Germline CDR1 is MDHEN and CDR2 is SYDVKM. The V gene lost 4 bases and the J gene lost 2 bases, with 10 bases spanning the gap.

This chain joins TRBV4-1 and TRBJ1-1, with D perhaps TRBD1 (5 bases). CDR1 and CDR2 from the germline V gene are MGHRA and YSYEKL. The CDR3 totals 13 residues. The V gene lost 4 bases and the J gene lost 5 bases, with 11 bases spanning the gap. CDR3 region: CASSPQGHTEAFF. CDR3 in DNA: TGCGCCAGCAGCCCTCAAGGACATACTGAAGCTTTCTTT.

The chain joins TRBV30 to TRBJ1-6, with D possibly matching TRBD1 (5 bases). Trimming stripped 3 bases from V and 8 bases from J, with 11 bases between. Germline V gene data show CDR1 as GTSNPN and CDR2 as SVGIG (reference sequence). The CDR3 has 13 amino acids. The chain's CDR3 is CAWSPGVDSPLHF. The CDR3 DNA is TGTGCCTGGAGCCCGGGGGTTGATTCACCCCTCCACTTT.

CDR3 sequence reads: CASSLRQGRRTGELFF. The CDR3 coding sequence is TGCGCCAGCAGTCTTAGGCAGGGTAGGAGAACCGGGGAGCTGTTTTTT. V gene TRBV23-1 combines with J gene TRBJ2-2; a possible D gene is TRBD1 (5 bases). TRBV23-1 is an ORF, with its function uncertain. Trimming took off 4 bases at V and 5 bases at J, with 17 bases between the two ends. The CDR3 sequence is 16 residues long.

CDR3 DNA sequence: TGCGCCAGCAGCTCCGGTCCAATGGGCTTCTTCTATGGCTACACCTTC. This translates into CASSSGPMGFFYGYTF. The chain uses TRBV5-1 and TRBJ1-2; D gene ambiguous. The germline gives CDR1 SGHRS, CDR2 YFSETQ. V dropped 3 bases and J dropped 4 bases, with 19 bases sitting between them. The CDR3 sequence is 16 residues long.